Below, 31 T cell receptor beta chains from the same sample are listed, as sequenced in a study of OX40 agonist ivuxolimab in advanced cancers. Assay: immunoSEQ multiplex PCR; the TCRdb copy retains only in-frame clones and omits some. This sample has 25,000 to 35,000 clones; approximately 90% occur once, and the top ten carry approximately 26%. Sequencing was performed on CD4+ or CD8+ T cells sorted from blood, taken in a trial of the OX40 agonist ivuxolimab. The receptors come from an adult with an advanced solid tumor such as melanoma, head and neck, liver or kidney cancer.

The chain recombines TRBV19 with TRBJ2-1, with a tentative D call TRBD2 (5 bases). The CDR3 totals 15 residues. V lost 4 bases, J lost 2 bases, and 12 bases lay in between. Germline assignment: CDR1 LNHDA and CDR2 SQIVND (reference sequence). The CDR3 nucleotides are TGTGCCAGTAGTACCCTAGCTGGACCCTACAATGAGCAGTTCTTC. Protein: CASSTLAGPYNEQFF. Full variable domain (missing parts from reference TRBV19 and TRBJ2-1): DGGITQSPKYLFRKEGQNVTLSCEQNLNHDAMYWYRQDPGQGLRLIYYSQIVNDFQKGDIAEGYSVSREKKESFPLTVTSAQKNPTAFYLCASSTLAGPYNEQFFGPGTRLTVL.

In DNA, the CDR3 is TGTGCCATCAGTGAGGCCCGGGACAGGGTTTTTAGCTCCTACGAGCAGTACTTC. This translates into CAISEARDRVFSSYEQYF. J is TRBJ2-7 and V is TRBV10-3; 9 bases map to TRBD1. V shed 2 bases, J shed 0 bases, and the junction held 11 bases outside the gene matches. The CDR3 contains 18 residues. Germline lookup yields CDR1 ENHRY and CDR2 SYGVKD.

V is TRBV28 and J is TRBJ2-1; 10 nucleotides align to TRBD2. The germline V gene encodes CDR1 MDHEN and CDR2 SYDVKM. The CDR3 is 14 residues long. The junction had 1 base not matched to a gene; V was cut back by 4 bases and J by 4 bases. DNA of the CDR3: TGTGCCAGCAGTTCGACTAGCGGGTACAATGAGCAGTTCTTC. Encoded protein: CASSSTSGYNEQFF.

The chain couples TRBV5-5 to TRBJ2-3; D gene ambiguous. The CDR3 loop spans 11 amino acids. In germline, CDR1 is SGHKS, CDR2 YYEKEE (reference sequence). V was pared by 4 bases and J by 13 bases, with 13 bases between. The CDR3 bases are TGTGCCAGCAGCCCCGGGCCCCGCGAGTATTTT. This codes for CASSPGPREYF.

This chain uses TRBV5-4 with TRBJ2-3; TRBD1 aligns across 7 bases. Trimming removed 0 bases from V and 3 bases from J; junction bases left unmatched: 4. The CDR3 loop spans 15 amino acids. Germline V gives CDR1 SGHNT, CDR2 YYREEE (reference sequence). The CDR3 nucleotides are TGTGCCAGCAGCTTGGGTTCAGGGGGAACAGATACGCAGTATTTT. It codes for CASSLGSGGTDTQYF. Drawing the rest from reference TRBV5-4 and TRBJ2-3, the complete variable domain is ETGVTQSPTHLIKTRGQQVTLRCSSQSGHNTVSWYQQALGQGPQFIFQYYREEENGRGNFPPRFSGLQFPNYSSELNVNALELDDSALYLCASSLGSGGTDTQYFGPGTRLTVL.

In this sample, this clone turned up once. V is TRBV6-5 and J is TRBJ1-2; perhaps TRBD1 as D (6 bases). Germline lookup yields CDR1 MNHEY and CDR2 SVGAGI. V lost 7 bases, J lost 5 bases, and 11 bases lay in between. The CDR3 consists of 12 residues. The CDR3 nucleotides are TGTGCCAGCATCCACCAGGGGTATGGCTACACCTTC. Its protein is CASIHQGYGYTF.

The chain recombines TRBV28 with TRBJ1-4, with TRBD1 identical over 7 bases. The germline gives CDR1 MDHEN, CDR2 SYDVKM. Germline trimming cut 6 bases from V and 12 bases from J; bases unmatched to any gene: 16. This CDR3 comprises 15 residues. The CDR3 DNA is TGTGCCAGCAGAAGTAAGGACAGGCACCCACACGAACTGTTTTTT. This encodes CASRSKDRHPHELFF.

This chain links TRBV28 with TRBJ2-1, with no clear D. The CDR3 sequence is 15 residues long. The germline gives CDR1 MDHEN, CDR2 SYDVKM. Deletions cut 4 bases from V and 0 bases from J, with 10 bases between. The CDR3 sequence is CASSWTVSSYNEQFF. DNA of the CDR3: TGTGCCAGCAGTTGGACGGTCAGCTCCTACAATGAGCAGTTCTTC.

The chain employs TRBV5-1 and TRBJ2-3; D is uncertain. Germline V gene data show CDR1 as SGHRS and CDR2 as YFSETQ. The CDR3 sequence is 12 residues long. V was trimmed by 3 bases and J by 6 bases, leaving 8 bases between them. The CDR3 spells CASSSVGDTQYF. CDR3 DNA: TGCGCCAGCAGCTCGGTGGGGGATACGCAGTATTTT. Based on the CDR3 plus reference TRBV5-1 and TRBJ2-3, the full variable domain is KAGVTQTPRYLIKTRGQQVTLSCSPISGHRSVSWYQQTPGQGLQFLFEYFSETQRNKGNFPGRFSGRQFSNSRSEMNVSTLELGDSALYLCASSSVGDTQYFGPGTRLTVL.

The chain uses TRBV6-6 and TRBJ1-5; D call uncertain. The V end was cut by 4 bases, the J end by 0 bases, with 10 bases between. CDR3 length equals 15 residues. In germline, CDR1 is MNHNY, CDR2 SVGAGI (reference sequence). The CDR3 nucleotides are TGTGCCAGCAGTTTAGGGCAGTATAGCAATCAGCCCCAGCATTTT. Its translation is CASSLGQYSNQPQHF.

This clone was recorded once. The chain carries TRBV19 and TRBJ2-7; D not resolved. This CDR3 has 13 amino acids. Germline assignment: CDR1 LNHDA and CDR2 SQIVND (reference sequence). V was pared by 5 bases and J by 4 bases, with 12 bases between. The CDR3 sequence: CASSPGPQYEQYF. The CDR3 DNA is TGTGCCAGTAGTCCAGGTCCACAGTACGAGCAGTACTTC.

This clone has just a few counts. J is TRBJ2-7 and V is TRBV27; TRBD2 aligns across 7 bases. After removal of 5 bases from V and 0 bases from J, the junction contained 1 base not matched to a gene. This CDR3 is 13 amino acids long. Per germline, CDR1 MNHEY and CDR2 SMNVEV (reference sequence). Here the CDR3 DNA reads TGTGCCAGCAGTGCGGGAGACTCCTACGAGCAGTACTTC. Protein: CASSAGDSYEQYF.

The genes are TRBV4-3 and TRBJ2-1, with a weak D call TRBD2 (6 bases). Trimming removed 1 base from V and 2 bases from J, with 18 bases in between. CDR3 size: 18 residues. Per the germline V gene, CDR1 is LGHNA and CDR2 is YSLEER. The CDR3 DNA sequence: TGCGCCAGCAGCCAAGTTTCTTCACGGGAGAGGGCCTACAATGAGCAGTTCTTC. This encodes CASSQVSSRERAYNEQFF.

In this sample, this clone turned up a few times. The chain has TRBV4-3 and TRBJ2-7; D is ambiguous. Germline V gene data show CDR1 as LGHNA and CDR2 as YSLEER. This CDR3 has 17 amino acids. The V end lost 0 bases, the J end lost 0 bases, and 15 bases lay between the germline ends. CDR3 region: CASSQDSTGGSSYEQYF. CDR3 coding DNA: TGCGCCAGCAGCCAAGATTCCACCGGCGGAAGCTCCTACGAGCAGTACTTC.

The rearrangement joins TRBV11-1 to TRBJ2-7; D ambiguous. The germline V gene has CDR1 SGHAT and CDR2 FQDESV (reference sequence). Deletions cut 3 bases from V and 4 bases from J, with 4 bases between. There are 11 residues in the CDR3. This CDR3 reads CASSFSYEQYF. Here the CDR3 DNA reads TGTGCCAGCAGCTTTTCTTACGAGCAGTACTTC.

The CDR3 sequence: CASSVDSASYNEQFF. The CDR3 region has the DNA TGTGCCAGCAGCGTAGACAGCGCTAGTTACAATGAGCAGTTCTTC. V gene TRBV9 combines with J gene TRBJ2-1; D not certain. This CDR3 region has 15 residues. V was pared by 0 bases and J by 4 bases, with 11 bases between. Per the germline V gene, CDR1 is SGDLS and CDR2 is YYNGEE.

V gene TRBV9 combines with J gene TRBJ1-2; TRBD1 might be the D (5 bases). Germline values: CDR1 SGDLS, CDR2 YYNGEE. Trimming pared 3 bases from V and 7 bases from J, leaving 10 bases between. The CDR3 has 12 amino acids. CDR3 in DNA: TGTGCCAGCAGCGCGGGGGACCTTGGCTACACCTTC. It specifies CASSAGDLGYTF.

The J gene is TRBJ2-7, the V gene TRBV5-1, with 9 bases aligning to TRBD1. The CDR3 contains 15 residues. J was trimmed by 6 bases and V by 3 bases; bases with no gene match: 10. Looked up from germline, CDR1 is SGHRS and CDR2 is YFSETQ. The CDR3 loop reads CASSWKRTGEGEQYF. CDR3 sequence (DNA): TGCGCCAGCAGCTGGAAACGGACAGGGGAGGGCGAGCAGTACTTC.

CDR3 DNA sequence: TGTGCCAGCAGCTCCAGCCGGACTAGCGGAAACAATGAGCAGTTCTTC. It yields the protein CASSSSRTSGNNEQFF. This sequence joins TRBV7-9 and TRBJ2-1, with TRBD2 matching over 10 bases. Losses at the gene ends were 4 bases for V and 5 bases for J; bases not matched to a gene: 8. The V gene's germline CDR1 is SEHNR and CDR2 FQNEAQ (reference sequence). CDR3 length equals 16 residues.

The chain couples TRBV4-1 to TRBJ2-1; TRBD2 aligns across 14 bases. CDR3 length: 16 amino acids. Germline-derived CDR1 and CDR2 are MGHRA and YSYEKL. The V and J ends lost 4 bases and 6 bases, in that order; junction bases with no gene match: 5. The CDR3 DNA is TGCGCCAGCAGCCCAGACGGGACTAGCGGGGGCAATGAGCAGTTCTTC. Amino acids: CASSPDGTSGGNEQFF.

CDR3 residues: CASSPLLAALGYEQYF. In DNA form, the CDR3 reads TGTGCCAGCAGCCCCCTCCTAGCGGCCCTCGGGTACGAGCAGTACTTC. The chain is built from TRBV27 and TRBJ2-7; 7 bases are a match to TRBD2. The V segment lost 6 bases and the J segment 4 bases; nucleotides outside the gene matches: 15. The CDR3 spans 16 residues. Germline V gives CDR1 MNHEY, CDR2 SMNVEV (reference sequence).

This chain uses TRBV11-2 with TRBJ2-7, with no clear D. The V end was cut by 5 bases, the J end by 6 bases, with 8 bases between. CDR1 and CDR2 from the germline V gene are SGHAT and FQNNGV. The CDR3 sequence is 11 residues long. CDR3 sequence: CASSPPGEQYF. DNA for the CDR3: TGTGCCAGCAGCCCACCGGGCGAGCAGTACTTC.

This clone was seen only a few times. This rearrangement joins TRBV5-5 to TRBJ2-7; the match to TRBD2 covers 12 bases. Germline CDR1 is SGHKS and CDR2 is YYEKEE (reference sequence). CDR3 size: 19 residues. V lost 0 bases and J lost 2; bases outside the gene matches: 12. The CDR3 is CASSLVWTSGIGSTYEQYF. CDR3 DNA sequence: TGTGCCAGCAGCTTGGTTTGGACTAGCGGGATAGGTTCCACCTACGAGCAGTACTTC.

V gene TRBV7-2 combines with J gene TRBJ2-7; possible D gene TRBD1, 6 bases. Germline V gives CDR1 SGHTA, CDR2 FQGNSA. This CDR3 is built from 12 residues. V lost 2 bases and J 5 bases, leaving 7 bases between the germline ends. Written as DNA, the CDR3 is TGTGCCAGCAGCTTAACAGGGAACGAGCAGTACTTC. This gives the protein CASSLTGNEQYF.

V usage is TRBV2 and J usage is TRBJ2-7, with 8 bases that match TRBD2. Germline CDR1 is SNHLY and CDR2 is FYNNEI. Trimming at V came to 7 bases and at J to 2 bases, leaving 7 bases not matched to a gene. The CDR3 consists of 14 residues. In DNA, the CDR3 is TGTGCCAGCATGTTGACTAGCGAAACCTACGAGCAGTACTTC. Residues: CASMLTSETYEQYF.

The chain combines TRBV6-5 with TRBJ1-2; D might be TRBD1 (5 bases). Looked up from germline, CDR1 is MNHEY and CDR2 is SVGAGI. Trimming took 1 base from V and 4 from J, leaving 10 bases between them. There are 14 residues in the CDR3. CDR3 residues: CASSYFPGTYGYTF. The CDR3 nucleotides read TGTGCCAGCAGTTACTTCCCGGGGACCTATGGCTACACCTTC.

The rearrangement links TRBV7-2 to TRBJ2-5, with 9 bases matching TRBD2. Trimming at V came to 1 base and at J to 2 bases, leaving 8 bases not matched to a gene. The CDR3 loop spans 17 amino acids. The germline CDR1 and CDR2 sequences are SGHTA and FQGNSA. CDR3 protein: CASSLGSGRGGQETQYF. The DNA of the CDR3 is TGTGCCAGCAGCTTAGGTAGTGGGCGGGGGGGACAAGAGACCCAGTACTTC.

The chain links TRBV19 to TRBJ2-1; D is perhaps TRBD1 or TRBD2 (5 bases each). Germline loops: CDR1 LNHDA, CDR2 SQIVND (reference sequence). Trimming left V 4 bases short and J 0 bases short, with 16 bases between. This CDR3 has 17 residues. This chain's CDR3 is CASSRGEGRSSYNEQFF. CDR3 DNA sequence: TGTGCCAGTAGTAGGGGCGAGGGAAGGAGCTCCTACAATGAGCAGTTCTTC.

The V gene is TRBV29-1, the J gene TRBJ1-2; perhaps TRBD1 as D (5 bases). The CDR3 runs to 15 residues. In germline, CDR1 is SQVTM, CDR2 ANQGSEA. V was trimmed by 6 bases and J by 4 bases, leaving 21 bases between them. CDR3 nucleotides: TGCAGCGTCGCCCTAGGACGGGACGGGGGCTATGGCTACACCTTC. Its protein is CSVALGRDGGYGYTF.

The chain recombines TRBV7-2 with TRBJ2-5, with TRBD2 matching 11 bases. The CDR3 is made up of 16 amino acids. Germline V gives CDR1 SGHTA, CDR2 FQGNSA. J gave up 5 bases and V 5 bases, and 10 bases lay outside the gene matches. The CDR3 DNA is TGTGCCAGCAGCCAAGGTCTAGCGGGAGGCGGGGAGACCCAGTACTTC. Protein product: CASSQGLAGGGETQYF.

This clone was found once. The rearrangement joins TRBV6-6 to TRBJ1-5, with 11 nucleotides matching TRBD1. V lost 5 bases and J lost 7; bases outside the gene matches: 4. Germline assignment: CDR1 MNHNY and CDR2 SVGAGI (reference sequence). The CDR3 extends over 14 amino acids. CDR3 bases: TGTGCCAGCAGTCAGGGACAGGGGGTCCAGCCCCAGCATTTT. Translated, it gives CASSQGQGVQPQHF.